This T cell receptor (beta chain) was sequenced for a study of T cell responses to AZD1222 COVID-19 vaccine. Sequencing used immunoSEQ multiplex PCR; TCRdb keeps in-frame clones, though not all of them. Altogether 150,000 to 160,000 clones are present, roughly nine tenths being singletons, with the ten largest covering 5.5%. Notes on the study in general: Baseline serology detected seropositivity in only six AZD1222 recipients. Donors were chiefly white British, with a greater number of females, and clonal diversity was perhaps underestimated.

In regard to this clone: As yet, its antigen is unknown.

Sample: peripheral blood, taken on day 0 of MenACWY control vaccination. The TCR comes from an adult in good health.

This CDR3 is CASSLASYGDNYGYTF. The CDR3 DNA sequence: TGTGCCAGCAGCTTGGCCTCATACGGAGATAACTATGGCTACACCTTC. The chain links TRBV5-6 to TRBJ1-2; no clear D. CDR1 SGHDT and CDR2 YYEEEE come from the germline V gene. The CDR3 has 16 residues. V lost 0 bases and J lost 1, with 13 bases in between.